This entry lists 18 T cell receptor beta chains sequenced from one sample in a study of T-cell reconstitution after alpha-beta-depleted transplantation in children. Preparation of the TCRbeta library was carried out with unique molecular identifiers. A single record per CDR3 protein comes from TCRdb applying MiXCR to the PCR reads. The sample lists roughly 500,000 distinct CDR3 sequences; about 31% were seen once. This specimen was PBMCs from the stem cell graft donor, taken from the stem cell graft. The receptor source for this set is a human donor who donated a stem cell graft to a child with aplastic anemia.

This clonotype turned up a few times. The CDR3 DNA reads as TGCGCCAGCAGCTCGGAACTAGCGGGAGCCTACAATGAGCAGTTCTTC. This gives the protein CASSSELAGAYNEQFF. The chain employs TRBV5-1 and TRBJ2-1; 11 bases align to TRBD2. The CDR3 has 16 amino acids. The trim removed 3 bases at V and 2 bases at J, leaving 4 bases unmatched. Germline CDR1 is SGHRS and CDR2 is YFSETQ.

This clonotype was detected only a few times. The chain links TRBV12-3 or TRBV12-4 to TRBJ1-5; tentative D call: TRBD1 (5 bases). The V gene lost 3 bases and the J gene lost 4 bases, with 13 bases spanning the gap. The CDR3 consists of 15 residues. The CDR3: CASSFRPGPNQPQHF. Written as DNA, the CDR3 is TGTGCCAGCAGTTTTCGTCCGGGGCCGAATCAGCCCCAGCATTTT.

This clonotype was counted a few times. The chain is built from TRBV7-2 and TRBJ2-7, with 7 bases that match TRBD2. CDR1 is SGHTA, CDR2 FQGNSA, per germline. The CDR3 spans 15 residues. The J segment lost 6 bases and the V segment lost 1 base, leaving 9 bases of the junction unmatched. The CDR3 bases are TGTGCCAGCAGCTTAGTTGGGTCCGGGAGGCCCGAGCAGTACTTC. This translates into CASSLVGSGRPEQYF.

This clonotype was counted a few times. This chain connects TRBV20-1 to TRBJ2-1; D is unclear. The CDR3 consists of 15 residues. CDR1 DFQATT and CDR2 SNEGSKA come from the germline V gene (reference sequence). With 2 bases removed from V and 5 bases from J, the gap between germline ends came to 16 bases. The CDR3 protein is CSARLDGPRDNEQFF. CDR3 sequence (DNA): TGCAGTGCTAGACTGGACGGCCCTCGGGACAATGAGCAGTTCTTC.

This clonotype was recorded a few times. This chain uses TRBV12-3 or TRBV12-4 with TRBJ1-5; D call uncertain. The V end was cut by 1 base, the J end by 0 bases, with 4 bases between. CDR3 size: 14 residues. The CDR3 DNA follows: TGTGCCAGCAGTTTAGAGGCTAGCAATCAGCCCCAGCATTTT. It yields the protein CASSLEASNQPQHF.

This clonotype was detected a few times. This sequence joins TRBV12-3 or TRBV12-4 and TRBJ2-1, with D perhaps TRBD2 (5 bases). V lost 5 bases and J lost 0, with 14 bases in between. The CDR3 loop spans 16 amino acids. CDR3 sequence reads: CASSPYLASSYNEQFF. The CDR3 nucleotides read TGTGCCAGCAGTCCTTATCTAGCAAGCTCCTACAATGAGCAGTTCTTC.

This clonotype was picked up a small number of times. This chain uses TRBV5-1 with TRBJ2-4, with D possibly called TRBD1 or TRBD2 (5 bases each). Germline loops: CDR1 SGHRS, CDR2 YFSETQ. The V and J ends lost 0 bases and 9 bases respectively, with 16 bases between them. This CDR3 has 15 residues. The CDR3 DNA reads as TGCGCCAGCAGCTTGGTACGGGACCACGGAGGCATTCAGTACTTC. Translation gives CASSLVRDHGGIQYF.

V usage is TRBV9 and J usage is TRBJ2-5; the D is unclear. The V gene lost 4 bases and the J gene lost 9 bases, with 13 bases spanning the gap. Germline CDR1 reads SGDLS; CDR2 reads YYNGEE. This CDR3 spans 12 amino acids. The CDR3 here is CASSTPRPAQYF. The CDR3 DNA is TGTGCCAGCAGCACCCCTAGACCGGCCCAGTACTTC.

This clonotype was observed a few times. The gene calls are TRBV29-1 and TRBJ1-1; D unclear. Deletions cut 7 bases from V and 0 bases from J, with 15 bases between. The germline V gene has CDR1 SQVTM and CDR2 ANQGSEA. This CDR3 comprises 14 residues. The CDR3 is CSAGKGTVNTEAFF. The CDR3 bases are TGCAGCGCCGGGAAGGGCACGGTGAACACTGAAGCTTTCTTT.

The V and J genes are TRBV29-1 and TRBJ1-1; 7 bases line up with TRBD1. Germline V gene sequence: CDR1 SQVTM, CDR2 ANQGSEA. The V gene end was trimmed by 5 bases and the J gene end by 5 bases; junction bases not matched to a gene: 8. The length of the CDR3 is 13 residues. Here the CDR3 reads CSVRQGGGTEAFF. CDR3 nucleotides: TGCAGCGTTAGACAGGGAGGGGGAACTGAAGCTTTCTTT.

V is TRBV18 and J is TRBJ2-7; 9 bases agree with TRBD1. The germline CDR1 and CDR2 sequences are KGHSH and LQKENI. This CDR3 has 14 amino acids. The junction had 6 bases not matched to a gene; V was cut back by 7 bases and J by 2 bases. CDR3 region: CASWGQGVTYEQYF. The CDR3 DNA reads TGTGCCAGCTGGGGACAGGGTGTTACCTACGAGCAGTACTTC.

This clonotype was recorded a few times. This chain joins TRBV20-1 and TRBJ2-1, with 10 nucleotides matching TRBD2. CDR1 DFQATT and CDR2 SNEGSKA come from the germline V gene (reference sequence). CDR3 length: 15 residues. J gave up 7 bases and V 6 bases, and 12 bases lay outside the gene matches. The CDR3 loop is CSAPWASGSGNEQFF. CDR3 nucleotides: TGCAGTGCCCCCTGGGCTAGCGGGAGTGGGAATGAGCAGTTCTTC.

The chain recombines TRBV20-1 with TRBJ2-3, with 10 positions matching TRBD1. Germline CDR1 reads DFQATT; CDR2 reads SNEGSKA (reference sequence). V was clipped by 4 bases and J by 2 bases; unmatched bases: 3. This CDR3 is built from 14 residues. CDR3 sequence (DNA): TGCAGTGCTACCGGGACAGGGGCCACAGATACGCAGTATTTT. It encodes CSATGTGATDTQYF.

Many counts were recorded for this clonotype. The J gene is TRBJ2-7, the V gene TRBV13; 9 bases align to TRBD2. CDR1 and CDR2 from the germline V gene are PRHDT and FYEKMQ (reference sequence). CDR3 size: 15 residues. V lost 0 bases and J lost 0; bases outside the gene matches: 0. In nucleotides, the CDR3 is TGTGCCAGCAGCTTAGGGACTAGCGGCTCCTACGAGCAGTACTTC. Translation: CASSLGTSGSYEQYF.

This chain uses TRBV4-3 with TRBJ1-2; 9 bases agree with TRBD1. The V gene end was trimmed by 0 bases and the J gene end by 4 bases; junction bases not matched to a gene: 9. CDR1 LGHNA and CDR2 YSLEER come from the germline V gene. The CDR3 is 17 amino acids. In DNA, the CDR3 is TGCGCCAGCAGCCAAGATCCTTCCGGGACAGGGTTCTATGGCTACACCTTC. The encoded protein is CASSQDPSGTGFYGYTF.

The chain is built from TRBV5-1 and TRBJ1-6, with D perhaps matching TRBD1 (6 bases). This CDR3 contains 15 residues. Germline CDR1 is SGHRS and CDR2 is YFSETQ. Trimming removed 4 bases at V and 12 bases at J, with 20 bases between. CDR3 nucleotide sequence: TGCGCCAGCAGCCCCCCGGGGGGCGCCCCCCAACCCCTCCACTTT. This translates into CASSPPGGAPQPLHF.

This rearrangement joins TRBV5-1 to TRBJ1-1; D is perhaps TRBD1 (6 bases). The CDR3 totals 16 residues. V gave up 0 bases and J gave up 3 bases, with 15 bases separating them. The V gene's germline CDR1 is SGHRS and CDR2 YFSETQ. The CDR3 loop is CASSLAGQLGDTEAFF. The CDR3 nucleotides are TGCGCCAGCAGCTTGGCGGGACAATTGGGGGACACTGAAGCTTTCTTT.

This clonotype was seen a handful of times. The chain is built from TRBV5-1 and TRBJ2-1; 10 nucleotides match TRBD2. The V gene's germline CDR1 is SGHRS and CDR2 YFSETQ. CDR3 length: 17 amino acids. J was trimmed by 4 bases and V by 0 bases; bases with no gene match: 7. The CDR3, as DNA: TGCGCCAGCAGCTTGGAATTCATACTAGCGGGATACAATGAGCAGTTCTTC. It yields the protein CASSLEFILAGYNEQFF.